The 22 T cell receptor beta chains below were found in one sample sequenced in a study of shared clonotypes between healthy human individuals. The assay was immunoSEQ multiplex PCR, and TCRdb's table has in-frame clones only and misses some. The sample has approximately 2.5 million clones; more than 85% are singletons. Input material: naive CD4+ T cells from PBMCs. Subset specified: CD45RA+ positively selected. The source of these receptors is a man between 18 and 29 years old in good health. Some clones in this sample may be carry-over from other donors' samples.

The rearrangement joins TRBV6-4 to TRBJ2-1; 8 positions agree with TRBD1. The V segment lost 7 bases and the J segment 2 bases; nucleotides outside the gene matches: 7. CDR1 MRHNA and CDR2 SNTAGT come from the germline V gene. This CDR3 is built from 15 residues. The DNA of the CDR3 is TGTGCCAGCACCAGAGACAGGGGCCCCTACAATGAGCAGTTCTTC. Protein: CASTRDRGPYNEQFF.

The rearrangement uses TRBV7-7 and TRBJ2-1; 9 bases align to TRBD2. CDR3 length: 19 amino acids. Unmatched junction bases numbered 16, after V lost 7 bases and J lost 0 bases. Germline CDR1 and CDR2: SSHAT and FNYEAQ (reference sequence). The CDR3 loop is CASTQGVSGRPSSYNEQFF. The CDR3, as DNA: TGTGCCAGCACCCAGGGGGTTAGCGGGAGACCCAGCTCCTACAATGAGCAGTTCTTC.

Here the CDR3 DNA reads TGTGCCAGCAGCCTCCAGGGACTAGCGGTATACGAGCAGTACTTC. Encoded protein: CASSLQGLAVYEQYF. This chain joins TRBV7-3 and TRBJ2-7; 11 bases are a match to TRBD2. The CDR3 spans 15 residues. In germline, CDR1 is SGHTA, CDR2 FQGTGA. V gave up 5 bases and J gave up 4 bases; unmatched junction bases: 7.

In DNA form, the CDR3 reads TGTGCCAGCAGCCACCCCGAAACAACTAGCGGGAGATCGCCAGATACGCAGTATTTT. Translated, it gives CASSHPETTSGRSPDTQYF. The chain combines TRBV7-8 with TRBJ2-3, with 11 bases matching TRBD2. Germline V gives CDR1 SGHVS, CDR2 FQNEAQ. There are 19 residues in the CDR3. With V trimmed by 5 bases and J by 4 bases, 17 bases remained unmatched.

The V and J genes are TRBV7-6 and TRBJ2-1; 8 bases are shared with TRBD2. CDR1 is SGHVS and CDR2 is FNYEAQ in the germline V gene. V was clipped by 1 base and J by 7 bases; unmatched bases: 9. This CDR3 comprises 16 residues. The CDR3 sequence: CASSLESSGSGNEQFF. CDR3 DNA: TGTGCCAGCAGCTTAGAATCGAGCGGGAGTGGAAATGAGCAGTTCTTC.

The rearrangement uses TRBV5-4 and TRBJ2-2; TRBD2 might be the D (6 bases). CDR3 length equals 13 residues. V gave up 4 bases and J gave up 5 bases, with 9 bases separating them. The germline V gene has CDR1 SGHNT and CDR2 YYREEE (reference sequence). This CDR3 is CASSAGSTGELFF. CDR3 DNA: TGTGCCAGCAGCGCGGGGAGTACCGGGGAGCTGTTTTTT.

V gene TRBV7-9 combines with J gene TRBJ2-3; 13 positions match TRBD2. Unmatched junction bases numbered 4, after V lost 3 bases and J lost 1 base. The CDR3 runs 17 residues. Germline CDR1 is SEHNR and CDR2 is FQNEAQ (reference sequence). CDR3 protein: CASSFPGLAGGTDTQYF. The DNA of the CDR3 is TGTGCCAGCAGCTTCCCAGGACTAGCGGGGGGCACAGATACGCAGTATTTT.

CDR3 region: CASSRVVNEQFF. In nucleotides, the CDR3 is TGCGCCAGCAGCAGGGTAGTCAATGAGCAGTTCTTC. V usage is TRBV5-1 and J usage is TRBJ2-1; D remains ambiguous. In germline, CDR1 is SGHRS, CDR2 YFSETQ. Trimming removed 4 bases at V and 6 bases at J, with 8 bases between. The CDR3 contains 12 residues.

This sequence joins TRBV4-3 and TRBJ2-4, with D perhaps TRBD2 (5 bases). V dropped 0 bases and J dropped 7 bases, with 16 bases sitting between them. Germline V gene sequence: CDR1 LGHNA, CDR2 YSLEER. The CDR3 is 16 amino acids. CDR3 amino acids: CASSQEPGTVGNIQYF. CDR3 DNA: TGCGCCAGCAGCCAAGAACCGGGAACGGTGGGGAACATTCAGTACTTC.

The rearrangement links TRBV27 to TRBJ2-1; 11 bases align to TRBD2. The CDR3 length is 16 residues. Germline CDR1 MNHEY, CDR2 SMNVEV (reference sequence). V was clipped by 7 bases and J by 5 bases; unmatched bases: 10. The CDR3 sequence: CASTLRLAGNDNEQFF. As DNA, the CDR3 is TGTGCCAGCACGCTTCGACTAGCGGGAAATGACAATGAGCAGTTCTTC.

The chain is built from TRBV6-4 and TRBJ2-2; D possibly corresponds to TRBD1 (5 bases). Germline CDR1 MRHNA, CDR2 SNTAGT. CDR3 length: 13 amino acids. Trimming cost V 6 bases and J 7 bases, with 12 bases left between them. In DNA, the CDR3 is TGTGCCAGCAGCTCGGACCAGGGCGGGGAGCTGTTTTTT. Protein product: CASSSDQGGELFF.

The rearrangement uses TRBV28 and TRBJ1-1, with 8 bases identical to TRBD1. Germline loops: CDR1 MDHEN, CDR2 SYDVKM. Trimming at V came to 4 bases and at J to 11 bases, leaving 9 bases not matched to a gene. The length of the CDR3 is 13 residues. The CDR3 sequence is CASSSGQGSEAFF. DNA of the CDR3: TGTGCCAGCAGTTCCGGACAGGGAAGTGAGGCTTTCTTT.

The chain recombines TRBV29-1 with TRBJ1-2, with no clear D. CDR3 length: 13 residues. Trimming removed 4 bases from V and 5 bases from J, with 14 bases in between. Germline lookup yields CDR1 SQVTM and CDR2 ANQGSEA. This CDR3 reads CSVAFGVGYGYTF. As DNA, the CDR3 is TGCAGCGTTGCCTTCGGGGTGGGGTATGGCTACACCTTC.

The chain has TRBV5-4 and TRBJ2-1; 10 bases fit TRBD2. The CDR3 loop spans 18 amino acids. The junction had 14 bases not matched to a gene; V was cut back by 3 bases and J by 5 bases. Germline-derived CDR1 and CDR2 are SGHNT and YYREEE (reference sequence). CDR3 region: CASSSGSLAGAGNNEQFF. The DNA for the CDR3 is TGTGCCAGCAGCTCGGGGTCTCTAGCGGGAGCGGGGAACAATGAGCAGTTCTTC. Complete variable domain (other parts from reference TRBV5-4 and TRBJ2-1): ETGVTQSPTHLIKTRGQQVTLRCSSQSGHNTVSWYQQALGQGPQFIFQYYREEENGRGNFPPRFSGLQFPNYSSELNVNALELDDSALYLCASSSGSLAGAGNNEQFFGPGTRLTVL.

V gene TRBV19 combines with J gene TRBJ2-7; D not resolved. This CDR3 is built from 12 residues. The ends were cut back, 9 bases at V and 0 bases at J, with 9 bases in the middle. Germline CDR1 and CDR2: LNHDA and SQIVND (reference sequence). In DNA, the CDR3 is TGTGCCAGCTCCGGCGCCTCCTACGAGCAGTACTTC. Translated: CASSGASYEQYF.

V is TRBV28 and J is TRBJ1-4; 7 bases are shared with TRBD1. The V segment lost 5 bases and the J segment 7 bases; nucleotides outside the gene matches: 10. Germline-derived CDR1 and CDR2 are MDHEN and SYDVKM. There are 15 residues in the CDR3. CDR3 in amino acids: CASSPPTGWFEKLFF. CDR3 bases: TGTGCCAGCAGTCCCCCGACAGGGTGGTTTGAAAAACTGTTTTTT.

The chain combines TRBV14 with TRBJ2-7; D may be TRBD2 (5 bases). The CDR3 has 14 amino acids. The V gene lost 0 bases and the J gene lost 4 bases, with 10 bases spanning the gap. Germline V CDR1 and CDR2: SGHDN, FVKESK. CDR3 DNA sequence: TGTGCCAGCAGCCAAGATCACGGGGTGTACGAGCAGTACTTC. Its translation is CASSQDHGVYEQYF.

As for this clone: Other DNA sequences in this sample translate to the same CDR3. This chain uses TRBV18 with TRBJ1-4; D not resolved. The V gene lost 3 bases and the J gene lost 0 bases, with 5 bases spanning the gap. This CDR3 comprises 14 residues. Germline CDR1 reads KGHSH; CDR2 reads LQKENI. The CDR3 here is CASSPGATNEKLFF. DNA of the CDR3: TGTGCCAGCTCACCGGGAGCAACTAATGAAAAACTGTTTTTT.

V is TRBV5-1 and J is TRBJ2-7; 8 bases match TRBD2. Germline V gene sequence: CDR1 SGHRS, CDR2 YFSETQ. The V gene end was trimmed by 4 bases and the J gene end by 1 base; junction bases not matched to a gene: 10. The CDR3 extends over 16 amino acids. The CDR3 DNA sequence: TGCGCCAGCAGCGCTCAGGGACTAGGGGTTTCCTACGAGCAGTACTTC. Residues: CASSAQGLGVSYEQYF.

The chain joins TRBV15 to TRBJ2-5, with 7 bases aligning to TRBD2. The CDR3 loop spans 13 amino acids. Germline V gene sequence: CDR1 LNHNV, CDR2 YYDKDF (reference sequence). With 9 bases clipped from V and 0 bases from J, the junction kept 4 bases outside the gene matches. This CDR3 reads CATGTNYQETQYF. CDR3 nucleotide sequence: TGTGCCACAGGGACTAACTACCAAGAGACCCAGTACTTC.

This chain connects TRBV27 to TRBJ1-2, with 9 bases identical to TRBD1. Per the germline V gene, CDR1 is MNHEY and CDR2 is SMNVEV (reference sequence). CDR3 length equals 15 residues. V lost 0 bases to trimming and J lost 5 bases; unmatched junction nucleotides: 4. In nucleotides, the CDR3 is TGTGCCAGCAGTTTATCGGGGACAGGGTCATATGGCTACACCTTC. Residues: CASSLSGTGSYGYTF.

This chain connects TRBV5-5 to TRBJ1-3, with unresolved D. Germline assignment: CDR1 SGHKS and CDR2 YYEKEE (reference sequence). This CDR3 comprises 15 residues. V gave up 4 bases and J gave up 1 base, with 12 bases separating them. CDR3 in amino acids: CASSRLAASGNTIYF. The CDR3 nucleotides read TGTGCCAGCAGCCGCTTGGCAGCTTCTGGAAACACCATATATTTT. Based on the CDR3 plus reference TRBV5-5 and TRBJ1-3, the full variable domain is DAGVTQSPTHLIKTRGQQVTLRCSPISGHKSVSWYQQVLGQGPQFIFQYYEKEERGRGNFPDRFSARQFPNYSSELNVNALLLGDSALYLCASSRLAASGNTIYFGEGSWLTVV.